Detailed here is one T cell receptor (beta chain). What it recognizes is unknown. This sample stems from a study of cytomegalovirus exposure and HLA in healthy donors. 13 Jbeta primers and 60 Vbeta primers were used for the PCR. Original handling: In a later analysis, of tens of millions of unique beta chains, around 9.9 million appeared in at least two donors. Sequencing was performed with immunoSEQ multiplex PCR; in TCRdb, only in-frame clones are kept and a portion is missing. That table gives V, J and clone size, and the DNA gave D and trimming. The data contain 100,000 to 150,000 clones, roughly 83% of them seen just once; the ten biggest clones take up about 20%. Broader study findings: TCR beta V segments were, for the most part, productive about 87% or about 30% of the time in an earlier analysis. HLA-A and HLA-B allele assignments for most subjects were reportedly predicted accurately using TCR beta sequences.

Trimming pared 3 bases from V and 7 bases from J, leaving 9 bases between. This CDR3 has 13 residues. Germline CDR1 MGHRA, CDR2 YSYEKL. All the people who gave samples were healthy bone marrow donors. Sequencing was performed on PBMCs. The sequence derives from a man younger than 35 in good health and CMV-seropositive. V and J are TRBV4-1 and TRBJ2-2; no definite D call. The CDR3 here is CASSQVSSGELFF. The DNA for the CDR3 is TGCGCCAGCAGCCAGGTTTCCAGCGGGGAGCTGTTTTTT.